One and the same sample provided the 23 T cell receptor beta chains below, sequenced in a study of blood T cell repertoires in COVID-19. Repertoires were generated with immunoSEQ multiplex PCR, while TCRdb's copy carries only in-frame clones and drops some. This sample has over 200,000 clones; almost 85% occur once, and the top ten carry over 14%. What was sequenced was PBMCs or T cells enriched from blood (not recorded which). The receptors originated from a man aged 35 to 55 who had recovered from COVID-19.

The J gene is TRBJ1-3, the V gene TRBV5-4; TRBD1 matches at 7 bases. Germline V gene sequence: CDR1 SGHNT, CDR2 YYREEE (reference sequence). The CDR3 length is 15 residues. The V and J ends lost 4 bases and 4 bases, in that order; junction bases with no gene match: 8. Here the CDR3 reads CASSLRTGTGNTIYF. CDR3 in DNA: TGTGCCAGCAGCCTAAGGACAGGAACAGGAAACACCATATATTTT. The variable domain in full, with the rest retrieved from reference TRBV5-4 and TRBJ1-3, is ETGVTQSPTHLIKTRGQQVTLRCSSQSGHNTVSWYQQALGQGPQFIFQYYREEENGRGNFPPRFSGLQFPNYSSELNVNALELDDSALYLCASSLRTGTGNTIYFGEGSWLTVV.

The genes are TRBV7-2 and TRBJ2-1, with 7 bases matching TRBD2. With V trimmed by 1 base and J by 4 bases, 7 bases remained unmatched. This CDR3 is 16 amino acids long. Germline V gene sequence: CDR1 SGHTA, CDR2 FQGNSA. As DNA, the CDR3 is TGTGCCAGCAGCTTAGTTTCTAGCGGTGGTTACAATGAGCAGTTCTTC. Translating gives CASSLVSSGGYNEQFF.

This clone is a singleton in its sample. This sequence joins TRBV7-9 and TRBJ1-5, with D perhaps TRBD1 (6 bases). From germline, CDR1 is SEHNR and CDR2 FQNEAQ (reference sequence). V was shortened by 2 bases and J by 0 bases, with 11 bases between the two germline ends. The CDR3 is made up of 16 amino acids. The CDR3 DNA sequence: TGTGCCAGCAGCTTATCCGCAGGGGTTAGCAATCAGCCCCAGCATTTT. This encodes CASSLSAGVSNQPQHF.

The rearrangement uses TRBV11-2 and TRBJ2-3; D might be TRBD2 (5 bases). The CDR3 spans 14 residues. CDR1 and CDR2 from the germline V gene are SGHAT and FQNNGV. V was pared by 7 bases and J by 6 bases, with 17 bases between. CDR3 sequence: CASKEGGHRDTQYF. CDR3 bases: TGTGCCAGCAAAGAGGGTGGCCACCGGGATACGCAGTATTTT.

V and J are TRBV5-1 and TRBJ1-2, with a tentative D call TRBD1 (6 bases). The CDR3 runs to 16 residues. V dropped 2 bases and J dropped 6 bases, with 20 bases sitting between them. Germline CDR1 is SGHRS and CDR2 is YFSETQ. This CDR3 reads CASSLLTGLQTHGYTF. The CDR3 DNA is TGCGCCAGCAGCTTACTAACAGGGTTGCAGACTCATGGCTACACCTTC.

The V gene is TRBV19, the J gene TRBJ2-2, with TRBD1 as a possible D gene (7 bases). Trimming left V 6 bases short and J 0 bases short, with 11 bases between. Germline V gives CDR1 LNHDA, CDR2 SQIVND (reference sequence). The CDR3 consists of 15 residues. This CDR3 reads CASSRGTANTGELFF. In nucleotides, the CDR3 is TGTGCCAGTAGCCGGGGGACAGCGAACACCGGGGAGCTGTTTTTT.

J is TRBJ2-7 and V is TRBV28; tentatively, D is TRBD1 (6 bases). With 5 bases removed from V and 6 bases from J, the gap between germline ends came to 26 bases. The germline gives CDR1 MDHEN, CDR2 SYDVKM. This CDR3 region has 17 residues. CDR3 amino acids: CASSHLRGTEDVPEQYF. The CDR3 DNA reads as TGTGCCAGCAGTCACCTCAGGGGAACCGAGGATGTGCCCGAGCAGTACTTC.

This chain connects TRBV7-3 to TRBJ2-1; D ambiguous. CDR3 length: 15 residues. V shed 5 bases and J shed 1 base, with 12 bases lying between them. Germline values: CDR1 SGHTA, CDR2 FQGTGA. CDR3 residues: CASSPLVGSYNEQFF. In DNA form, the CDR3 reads TGTGCCAGCAGCCCGCTAGTTGGTTCCTACAATGAGCAGTTCTTC.

The CDR3 protein is CASSYTEQAAYEQYF. In DNA, the CDR3 is TGTGCCAGCAGCTATACAGAGCAGGCTGCCTACGAGCAGTACTTC. This chain connects TRBV7-2 to TRBJ2-7; D unclear. This CDR3 is built from 15 residues. Germline V CDR1 and CDR2: SGHTA, FQGNSA. Trimming took 4 bases from V and 2 from J, leaving 15 bases between them.

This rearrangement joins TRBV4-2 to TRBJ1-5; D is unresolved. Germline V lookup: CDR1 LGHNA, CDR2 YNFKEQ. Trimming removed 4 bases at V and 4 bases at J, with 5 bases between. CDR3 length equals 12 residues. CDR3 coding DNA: TGTGCCAGCAGCCGAGGGAATCAGCCCCAGCATTTT. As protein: CASSRGNQPQHF.

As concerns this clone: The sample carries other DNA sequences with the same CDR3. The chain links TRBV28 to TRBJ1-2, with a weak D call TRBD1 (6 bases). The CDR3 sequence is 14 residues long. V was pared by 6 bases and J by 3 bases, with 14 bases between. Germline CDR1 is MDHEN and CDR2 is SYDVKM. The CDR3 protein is CASSQGRGDYGYTF. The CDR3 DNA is TGTGCCAGCAGCCAGGGGCGGGGGGACTATGGCTACACCTTC.

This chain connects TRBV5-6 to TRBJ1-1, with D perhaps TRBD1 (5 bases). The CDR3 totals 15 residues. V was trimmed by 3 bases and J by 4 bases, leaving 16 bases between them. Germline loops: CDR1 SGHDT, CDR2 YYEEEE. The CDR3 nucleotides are TGTGCCAGCAGCTGGGGGACCGGGAGGAGCACTGAAGCTTTCTTT. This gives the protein CASSWGTGRSTEAFF.

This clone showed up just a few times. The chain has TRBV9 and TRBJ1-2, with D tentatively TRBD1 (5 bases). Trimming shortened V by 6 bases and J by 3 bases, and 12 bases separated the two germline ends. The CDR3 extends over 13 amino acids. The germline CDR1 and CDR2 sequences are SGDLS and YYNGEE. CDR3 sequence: CASTPQAYYGYTF. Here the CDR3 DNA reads TGTGCCAGCACTCCACAGGCGTACTATGGCTACACCTTC.

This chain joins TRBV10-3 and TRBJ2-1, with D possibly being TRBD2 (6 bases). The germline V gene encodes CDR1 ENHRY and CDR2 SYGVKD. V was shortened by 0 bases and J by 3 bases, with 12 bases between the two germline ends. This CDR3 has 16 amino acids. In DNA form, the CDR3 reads TGTGCCATCAGTGAGTCCGGGAGAGAATTCTACAATGAGCAGTTCTTC. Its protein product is CAISESGREFYNEQFF.

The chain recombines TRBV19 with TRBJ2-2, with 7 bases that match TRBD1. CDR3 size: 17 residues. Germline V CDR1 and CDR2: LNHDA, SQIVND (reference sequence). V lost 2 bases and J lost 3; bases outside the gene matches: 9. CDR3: CASSISLTGAYTGELFF. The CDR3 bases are TGTGCCAGTAGTATAAGCCTCACAGGGGCCTACACCGGGGAGCTGTTTTTT.

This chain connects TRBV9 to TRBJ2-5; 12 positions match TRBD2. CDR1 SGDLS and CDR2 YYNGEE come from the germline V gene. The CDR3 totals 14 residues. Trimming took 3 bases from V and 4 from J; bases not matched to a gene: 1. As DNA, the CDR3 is TGTGCCAGCAGCGGACTAGCGGGAGTAGAGACCCAGTACTTC. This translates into CASSGLAGVETQYF. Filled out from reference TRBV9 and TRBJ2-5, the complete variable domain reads DSGVTQTPKHLITATGQRVTLRCSPRSGDLSVYWYQQSLDQGLQFLIQYYNGEERAKGNILERFSAQQFPDLHSELNLSSLELGDSALYFCASSGLAGVETQYFGPGTRLLVL.

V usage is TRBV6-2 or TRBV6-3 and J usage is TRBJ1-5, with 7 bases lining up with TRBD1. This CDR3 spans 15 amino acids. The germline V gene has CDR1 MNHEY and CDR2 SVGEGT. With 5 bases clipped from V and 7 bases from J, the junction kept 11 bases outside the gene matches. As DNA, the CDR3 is TGTGCCAGCAGTCGTGAGACAGGGCTGGGGCAGCCCCAGCATTTT. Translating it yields CASSRETGLGQPQHF.

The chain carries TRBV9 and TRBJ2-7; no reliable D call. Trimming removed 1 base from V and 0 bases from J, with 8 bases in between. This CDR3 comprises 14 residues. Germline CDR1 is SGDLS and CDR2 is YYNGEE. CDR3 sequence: CASSVSVVSYEQYF. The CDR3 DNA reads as TGTGCCAGCAGCGTAAGCGTCGTCTCCTACGAGCAGTACTTC.

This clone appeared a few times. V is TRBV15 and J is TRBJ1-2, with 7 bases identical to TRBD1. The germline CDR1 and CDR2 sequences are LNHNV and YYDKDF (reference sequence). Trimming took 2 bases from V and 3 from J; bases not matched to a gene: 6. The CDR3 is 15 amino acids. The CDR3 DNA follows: TGTGCCACCAGCAGACTACAGGGGAGCGACTATGGCTACACCTTC. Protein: CATSRLQGSDYGYTF.

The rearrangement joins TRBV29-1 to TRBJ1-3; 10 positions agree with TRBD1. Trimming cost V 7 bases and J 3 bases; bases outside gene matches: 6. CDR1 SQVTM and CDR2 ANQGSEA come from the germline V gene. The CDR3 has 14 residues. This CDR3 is CSAETGGFGNTIYF. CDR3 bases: TGCAGCGCGGAGACAGGGGGCTTTGGAAACACCATATATTTT.

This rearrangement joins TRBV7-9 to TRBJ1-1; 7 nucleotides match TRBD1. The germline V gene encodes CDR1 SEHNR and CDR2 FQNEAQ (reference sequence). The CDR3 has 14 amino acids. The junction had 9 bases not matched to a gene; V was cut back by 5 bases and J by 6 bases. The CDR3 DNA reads TGTGCCAGCAGCCGAACAGGGGAGTTCGCTGAAGCTTTCTTT. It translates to CASSRTGEFAEAFF.

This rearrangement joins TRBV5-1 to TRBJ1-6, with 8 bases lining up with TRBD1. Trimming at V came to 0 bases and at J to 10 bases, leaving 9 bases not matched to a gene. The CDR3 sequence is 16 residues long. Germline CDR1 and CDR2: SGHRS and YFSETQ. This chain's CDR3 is CASSLEIGTGLSPLHF. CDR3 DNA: TGCGCCAGCAGCTTGGAAATAGGGACAGGATTATCACCCCTCCACTTT.

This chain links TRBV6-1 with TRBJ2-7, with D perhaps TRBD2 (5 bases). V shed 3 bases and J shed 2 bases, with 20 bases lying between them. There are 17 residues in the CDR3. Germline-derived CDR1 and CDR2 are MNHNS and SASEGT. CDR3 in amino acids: CASSETRVSGGAYEQYF. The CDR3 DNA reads TGTGCCAGCAGTGAGACCCGGGTAAGCGGAGGTGCCTACGAGCAGTACTTC.